Shown below are 4 T cell receptor beta chains from a single sample sequenced in a study of T cell responses to AZD1222 COVID-19 vaccine. Profiling relied on immunoSEQ multiplex PCR, and the TCRdb table lists in-frame clones only, not all of them. The table has 120,000 to 150,000 clones, approximately 89% seen once. The sample here was peripheral blood, taken on day 0 of AZD1222 vaccination. The receptors derive from an adult in good health.

V is TRBV5-1 and J is TRBJ1-2; tentatively, D is TRBD1 (6 bases). Trimming cost V 3 bases and J 2 bases, with 17 bases left between them. The CDR3 covers 16 residues. Germline loops: CDR1 SGHRS, CDR2 YFSETQ. The CDR3 spells CASSSPTGQANYGYTF. The CDR3 region has the DNA TGCGCCAGCAGCTCCCCGACGGGACAAGCCAACTATGGCTACACCTTC.

The chain couples TRBV29-1 to TRBJ2-1, with D possibly being TRBD2 (6 bases). This CDR3 region has 11 residues. Trimming stripped 4 bases from V and 9 bases from J, with 10 bases between. In germline, CDR1 is SQVTM, CDR2 ANQGSEA. The CDR3 loop is CSVGPAGEQFF. CDR3 coding DNA: TGCAGCGTTGGACCAGCGGGTGAGCAGTTCTTC.

V and J are TRBV11-2 and TRBJ2-3, with TRBD2 identical over 8 bases. V shed 8 bases, J shed 4 bases, and the junction held 11 bases outside the gene matches. Looked up from germline, CDR1 is SGHAT and CDR2 is FQNNGV. This CDR3 contains 15 residues. CDR3 in amino acids: CASSPSGSVADTQYF. As DNA, the CDR3 is TGTGCCAGCTCCCCGAGCGGGAGTGTCGCAGATACGCAGTATTTT.

V is TRBV7-9 and J is TRBJ1-2; the D is unclear. Germline V gives CDR1 SEHNR, CDR2 FQNEAQ (reference sequence). Trimming shortened V by 3 bases and J by 3 bases, and 8 bases separated the two germline ends. This CDR3 contains 13 residues. The CDR3 sequence: CASSFSKDYGYTF. CDR3 DNA: TGTGCCAGCAGCTTTTCCAAGGACTATGGCTACACCTTC.